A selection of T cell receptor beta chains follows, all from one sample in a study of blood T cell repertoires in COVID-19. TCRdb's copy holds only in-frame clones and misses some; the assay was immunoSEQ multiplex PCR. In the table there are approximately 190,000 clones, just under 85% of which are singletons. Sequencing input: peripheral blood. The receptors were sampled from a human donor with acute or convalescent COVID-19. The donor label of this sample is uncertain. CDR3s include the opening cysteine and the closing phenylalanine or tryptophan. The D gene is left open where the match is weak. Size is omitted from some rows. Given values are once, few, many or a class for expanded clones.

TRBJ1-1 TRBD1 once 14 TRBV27 TGTGCCAGCAGACGACAGGGAGGAAACACTGAAGCTTTCTTT CASRRQGGNTEAFF
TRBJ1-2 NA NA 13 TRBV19 TGTGCCAGTAGTATAGGCCCACTCCCTGGCTACACCTTC CASSIGPLPGYTF
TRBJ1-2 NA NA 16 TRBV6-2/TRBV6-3 TGTGCCAGCAGTGACTGGGACACCCAATCGGGGTATGGCTACACCTTC CASSDWDTQSGYGYTF
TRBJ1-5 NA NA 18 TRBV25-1 TGTGCCAGCAGTGAATCCAAAGGGACACACTATAGCAATCAGCCCCAGCATTTT CASSESKGTHYSNQPQHF
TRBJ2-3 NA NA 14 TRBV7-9 TGTGCCAGCAGCTTATTTCCTTTAGCAGATACGCAGTATTTT CASSLFPLADTQYF
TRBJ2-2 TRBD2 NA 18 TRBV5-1 TGCGCCAGCAGCTTGGCCGCAGGTAGCGGGAGGAACACCGGGGAGCTGTTTTTT CASSLAAGSGRNTGELFF
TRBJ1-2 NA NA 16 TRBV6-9 TGTGCCAGCAGTTATCTCTCGAACGGGAATGAGTATGGCTACACCTTC CASSYLSNGNEYGYTF
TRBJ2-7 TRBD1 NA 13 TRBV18 TGTGCCAGCTCCCCGGCAGGGGGCTACGAGCAGTACTTC CASSPAGGYEQYF
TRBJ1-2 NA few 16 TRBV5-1 TGCGCCAGCAGCTTGGCCCCCGACCCTTCGGCAGGGGGCTACACCTTC CASSLAPDPSAGGYTF
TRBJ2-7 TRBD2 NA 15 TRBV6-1 TGTGCCAGCAGTGAAAACACTAGCGGTTCCTACGAGCAGTACTTC CASSENTSGSYEQYF
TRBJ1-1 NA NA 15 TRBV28 TGTGCCAGCAGTTTATGGGGGGGGCAGAACACTGAAGCTTTCTTT CASSLWGGQNTEAFF
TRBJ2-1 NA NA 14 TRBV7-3 TGTGCCAGCAGCTTAGCGGGTTCCTACAATGAGCAGTTCTTC CASSLAGSYNEQFF
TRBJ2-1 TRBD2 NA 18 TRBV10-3 TGTGCCATCAGTGAGTCGACTAGCGGGAGGGGGTCCTACAATGAGCAGTTCTTC CAISESTSGRGSYNEQFF
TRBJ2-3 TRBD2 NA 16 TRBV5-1 TGCGCCAGCAGCTACCGTGCTAGCGGGGGATCAGATACGCAGTATTTT CASSYRASGGSDTQYF
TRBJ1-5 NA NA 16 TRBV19 TGTGCCAGTAGTGACCGAGGGGGTTATAGCAATCAGCCCCAGCATTTT CASSDRGGYSNQPQHF
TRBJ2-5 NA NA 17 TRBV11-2 TGTGCCAGCAGATCCACCCGCGGGAGAACAGGGGGAGAGACCCAGTACTTC CASRSTRGRTGGETQYF
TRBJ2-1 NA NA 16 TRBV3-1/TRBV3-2 TGTGCCAGCAGCCAAGTTGGCGGGGCTAACTACAATGAGCAGTTCTTC CASSQVGGANYNEQFF
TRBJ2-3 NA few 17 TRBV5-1 TGCGCCAGCAGCTGGGTCAGGCCAGTGGGTAGCACAGATACGCAGTATTTT CASSWVRPVGSTDTQYF
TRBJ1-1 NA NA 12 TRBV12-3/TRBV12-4 TGTGCCAGCAGTTTACAGGGGACTGAAGCTTTCTTT CASSLQGTEAFF
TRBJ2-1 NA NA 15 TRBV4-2 TGTGCCAGCAGCCCCGCCGGGGGTTCCTACAATGAGCAGTTCTTC CASSPAGGSYNEQFF
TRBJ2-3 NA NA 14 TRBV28 TGTGCCAGCAGTTTTGGGGGCGAGACAGATACGCAGTATTTT CASSFGGETDTQYF
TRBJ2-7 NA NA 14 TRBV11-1 TGTGCCAGCAGCTTAGTCCCGGGATACTACGAGCAGTACTTC CASSLVPGYYEQYF
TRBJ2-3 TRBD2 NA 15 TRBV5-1 TGCGCCAGCAGCCAAGGACTAGCGGGCACAGATACGCAGTATTTT CASSQGLAGTDTQYF
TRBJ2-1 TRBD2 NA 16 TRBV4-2 TGTGCCAGCAGCCAAGAGGATAGCGGGTACGCCCATGAGCAGTTCTTC CASSQEDSGYAHEQFF